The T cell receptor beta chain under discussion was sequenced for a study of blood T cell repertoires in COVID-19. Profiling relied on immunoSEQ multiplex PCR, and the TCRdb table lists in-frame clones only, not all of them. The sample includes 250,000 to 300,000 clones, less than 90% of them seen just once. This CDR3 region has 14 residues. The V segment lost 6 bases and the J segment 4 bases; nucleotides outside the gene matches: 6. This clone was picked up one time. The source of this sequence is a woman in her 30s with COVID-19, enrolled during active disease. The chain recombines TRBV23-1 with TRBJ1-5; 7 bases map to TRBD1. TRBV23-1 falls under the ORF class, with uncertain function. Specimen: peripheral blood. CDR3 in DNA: TGCGCCAGCAGCCACCCGGGACAGAATCAGCCCCAGCATTTT. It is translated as CASSHPGQNQPQHF.